What follows are 10 T cell receptor beta chains derived from one specimen sequenced in a study of vaccination and CD4 T cells after COVID-19. Sequencing of the DNA from cultured CD4+ T cells was carried out with the Oncomine TCR Beta short-read assay. One entry per CDR3 protein results from TCRdb running MiXCR on the PCR reads. The table records tens of thousands of distinct CDR3 sequences, roughly two fifths of them present only once. No antigen is known for these receptors. Treatment here: roughly 10-day PBMC culture with coronavirus spike peptide pools or control peptides (ViraFEST assay). The sample taken for sequencing was CD4+ T cells from blood, cultured in vitro. These receptor sequences come from a human donor who had recovered from COVID-19.

This clonotype turned up a few times. The rearrangement links TRBV6-2 or TRBV6-3 to TRBJ2-7; no clear D gene. In germline, CDR1 is MNHEY, CDR2 SVGEGT. This CDR3 contains 12 residues. The V end lost 5 bases, the J end lost 5 bases, and 10 bases lay between the germline ends. In nucleotides, the CDR3 is TGTGCCAGCAGTCACATCCAACACGAGCAGTACTTC. It codes for CASSHIQHEQYF.

In DNA form, the CDR3 reads TGTGCCACCAGCAGAGAGGGGACAGTCTATAATTCACCCCTCCACTTT. It codes for CATSREGTVYNSPLHF. This chain links TRBV15 with TRBJ1-6; 7 bases are shared with TRBD1. The CDR3 extends over 16 amino acids. Trimming cost V 0 bases and J 3 bases; bases outside gene matches: 2. From germline, CDR1 is LNHNV and CDR2 YYDKDF (reference sequence).

The genes are TRBV30 and TRBJ1-6; 10 bases agree with TRBD1. The CDR3 extends over 13 amino acids. CDR1 is GTSNPN and CDR2 is SVGIG in the germline V gene (reference sequence). The trim removed 8 bases at V and 9 bases at J, leaving 7 bases unmatched. CDR3 loop: CALDRQGASPLHF. The CDR3 nucleotides are TGTGCCCTGGATCGACAGGGGGCTTCACCCCTCCACTTT. The variable domain in full, with the rest retrieved from reference TRBV30 and TRBJ1-6, is SQTIHQWPATLVQPVGSPLSLECTVEGTSNPNLYWYRQAAGRGLQLLFYSVGIGQISSEVPQNLSASRPQDRQFILSSKKLLLSDSGFYLCALDRQGASPLHFGNGTRLTVT.

The CDR3: CASSPTGRRTGELFF. DNA of the CDR3: TGTGCCAGCAGTCCGACAGGGCGACGGACCGGGGAGCTGTTTTTT. The genes are TRBV7-9 and TRBJ2-2; 7 nucleotides agree with TRBD1. J lost 5 bases, V lost 6 bases, and 9 bases had no gene match. CDR1 and CDR2 (germline): SEHNR, FQNEAQ (reference sequence). This CDR3 has 15 amino acids.

This sequence joins TRBV28 and TRBJ1-5; 9 bases line up with TRBD1. V dropped 4 bases and J dropped 6; count of bases not matched to a gene: 10. Germline assignment: CDR1 MDHEN and CDR2 SYDVKM. CDR3 length equals 16 residues. This CDR3 is CASSSPGTGSGQPQHF. The CDR3 bases are TGTGCCAGCAGTTCCCCCGGGACAGGGTCGGGTCAGCCCCAGCATTTT.

The V gene is TRBV20-1, the J gene TRBJ2-5; 7 nucleotides line up with TRBD2. Germline V gives CDR1 DFQATT, CDR2 SNEGSKA (reference sequence). The CDR3 length is 14 residues. Trimming took 1 base from V and 7 from J; bases not matched to a gene: 9. In nucleotides, the CDR3 is TGCAGTGCTAGAGTCCAGCGGGGTCCGTGGACCCAGTACTTC. Translation gives CSARVQRGPWTQYF.

This clonotype showed up just a few times. The rearrangement links TRBV20-1 to TRBJ2-4; 9 nucleotides line up with TRBD2. The CDR3 spans 15 residues. Germline V gene sequence: CDR1 DFQATT, CDR2 SNEGSKA (reference sequence). V was clipped by 6 bases and J by 3 bases; unmatched bases: 9. CDR3 nucleotide sequence: TGCAGTGCACCAGCGGGAGGCTCCGACAAAAACATTCAGTACTTC. Its translation: CSAPAGGSDKNIQYF.

The table lists this clonotype with a few counts. At one end, the junction sequence differs from germline, possibly due to a read error. The chain couples TRBV7-6 to TRBJ1-2; 9 positions match TRBD1. CDR1 and CDR2 from the germline V gene are SGHVS and FNYEAQ. CDR3 size: 12 residues. CDR3 region: CASSLGGTGRAF. The CDR3 nucleotides read TGTGCCAGCAGCTTAGGGGGGACAGGGCGAGCCTTC.

This clonotype occurred a few times. This chain uses TRBV7-2 with TRBJ1-5, with D possibly TRBD1 on 5 matching bases. The CDR3 contains 15 residues. V lost 2 bases and J lost 2, with 10 bases in between. Germline-derived CDR1 and CDR2 are SGHTA and FQGNSA. The CDR3 coding sequence is TGTGCCAGCAGCTTAAGGGTAGGGGGCAATCAGCCCCAGCATTTT. Translation gives CASSLRVGGNQPQHF.

This clonotype has just a few counts. J is TRBJ1-5 and V is TRBV28; D may be TRBD1 (6 bases). Germline CDR1 MDHEN, CDR2 SYDVKM. The CDR3 runs 14 residues. Deletions cut 1 base from V and 5 bases from J, with 9 bases between. CDR3 residues: CASSLYPGDQPQHF. CDR3 sequence (DNA): TGTGCCAGCAGTTTATATCCAGGGGATCAGCCCCAGCATTTT.